The next 27 T cell receptor beta chains were all read from a single sample in a study of identical twins. Each CDR3 protein gets one entry after TCRdb re-called the 5' RACE reads with MiXCR. This sample has 120,000 to 150,000 distinct CDR3 sequences, with under 4.5% found just once. Sample: memory T cells sorted from blood. These receptors were taken from a man aged 18 to 30 in good health.

This clonotype was picked up many times. The chain links TRBV28 to TRBJ2-2, with a weak D call TRBD2 (7 bases). The V gene's germline CDR1 is MDHEN and CDR2 SYDVKM. The CDR3 covers 17 residues. V was clipped by 2 bases and J by 4 bases, with 17 bases between them. This CDR3 reads CASSLRGARESTGELFF. The CDR3 bases are TGTGCCAGCAGTTTAAGGGGGGCGCGGGAGAGCACCGGGGAGCTGTTTTTT.

This rearrangement joins TRBV4-2 to TRBJ2-5; no firm D call. Trimming took 0 bases from V and 3 from J, leaving 2 bases between them. Germline assignment: CDR1 LGHNA and CDR2 YNFKEQ. The CDR3 totals 12 residues. For the CDR3, the DNA is TGTGCCAGCAGCCAAGATGAAGAGACCCAGTACTTC. Translation gives CASSQDEETQYF.

Many counts were recorded for this clonotype. V usage is TRBV4-2 and J usage is TRBJ2-5, with D uncertain. The CDR3 extends over 14 amino acids. Germline V lookup: CDR1 LGHNA, CDR2 YNFKEQ. Deletions cut 2 bases from V and 2 bases from J, with 9 bases between. DNA for the CDR3: TGTGCCAGCAGCCAAAACGACTTACAAGAGACCCAGTACTTC. Translation gives CASSQNDLQETQYF.

The V call is TRBV3-1, the J call TRBJ1-5; the match to TRBD1 covers 8 bases. The germline V gene has CDR1 LGHDT and CDR2 YNNKEL (reference sequence). This CDR3 contains 15 residues. The trim removed 5 bases at V and 4 bases at J, leaving 7 bases unmatched. The CDR3 nucleotides are TGTGCCAGCAGCTCCCGGACAGGGAAAAATCAGCCCCAGCATTTT. Residues: CASSSRTGKNQPQHF.

This clonotype was seen many times. The J gene is TRBJ1-4, the V gene TRBV20-1, with D uncertain. The CDR3 contains 14 residues. Germline CDR1 and CDR2: DFQATT and SNEGSKA (reference sequence). V lost 0 bases to trimming and J lost 8 bases, with 13 bases between them. CDR3 protein: CSAREEAMGEKLFF. In DNA form, the CDR3 reads TGCAGTGCTAGAGAAGAGGCGATGGGGGAAAAACTGTTTTTT.

This clonotype was observed a few times. The chain has TRBV7-9 and TRBJ1-6; D is ambiguous. V shed 1 base and J shed 6 bases, with 13 bases lying between them. Germline V CDR1 and CDR2: SEHNR, FQNEAQ (reference sequence). The CDR3 totals 16 residues. The CDR3 spells CASSLDIGVANSPLHF. The CDR3 nucleotides read TGTGCCAGCAGCTTAGATATTGGGGTGGCTAATTCACCCCTCCACTTT. Drawing the rest from reference TRBV7-9 and TRBJ1-6, the complete variable domain is DTGVSQNPRHKITKRGQNVTFRCDPISEHNRLYWYRQTLGQGPEFLTYFQNEAQLEKSRLLSDRFSAERPKGSFSTLEIQRTEQGDSAMYLCASSLDIGVANSPLHFGNGTRLTVT.

The CDR3 reads CASSQSFLTFPGQFF. CDR3 coding DNA: TGCGCCAGCAGTCAATCGTTCCTCACTTTCCCCGGCCAGTTCTTC. The chain has TRBV23-1 and TRBJ2-1; D uncertain. TRBV23-1 qualifies as an ORF whose function is uncertain. The CDR3 length is 15 residues. V was clipped by 0 bases and J by 13 bases, with 19 bases between them.

This clonotype has at least ten counts. CDR3 sequence reads: CASRWDRVNTGELFF. CDR3 DNA sequence: TGTGCCAGCAGATGGGACAGGGTGAACACCGGGGAGCTGTTTTTT. The J gene is TRBJ2-2, the V gene TRBV12-3 or TRBV12-4, with 9 bases matching TRBD1. This CDR3 is 15 amino acids long. The V segment lost 6 bases and the J segment 1 base; nucleotides outside the gene matches: 3.

This clonotype showed up many times. The chain carries TRBV5-1 and TRBJ2-3; tentative D call: TRBD1 (6 bases). The V end was cut by 8 bases, the J end by 2 bases, with 12 bases between. The CDR3 sequence is 13 residues long. Germline V lookup: CDR1 SGHRS, CDR2 YFSETQ. The CDR3 nucleotides read TGCGCCAGTCAATCAGGGGACACAGATACGCAGTATTTT. It yields the protein CASQSGDTDTQYF.

This clonotype was seen many times. This sequence joins TRBV7-7 and TRBJ2-7; no definite D call. This CDR3 has 16 residues. The V gene's germline CDR1 is SSHAT and CDR2 FNYEAQ (reference sequence). Between the trimmed V and J ends, which lost 0 bases and 5 bases, there was a span of 17 bases. The CDR3 loop is CASSLAPAQRWNEQYV. CDR3 coding DNA: TGTGCCAGCAGCTTAGCGCCAGCACAAAGGTGGAACGAGCAGTACGTC.

There are many counts of this clonotype. The V call is TRBV5-1, the J call TRBJ1-1; D is perhaps TRBD1 (5 bases). The CDR3 length is 14 residues. With 0 bases removed from V and 5 bases from J, the gap between germline ends came to 11 bases. Germline V gene sequence: CDR1 SGHRS, CDR2 YFSETQ. The CDR3 loop is CASSLERGRTEAFF. The CDR3 DNA sequence: TGCGCCAGCAGCTTGGAGAGGGGACGGACTGAAGCTTTCTTT.

This clonotype has ten or more counts. The chain is built from TRBV18 and TRBJ1-3; D might be TRBD1 (5 bases). The germline V gene has CDR1 KGHSH and CDR2 LQKENI. The CDR3 loop spans 16 amino acids. The V end lost 2 bases, the J end lost 2 bases, and 13 bases lay between the germline ends. CDR3 region: CASSPDRTRTGNTIYF. CDR3 nucleotide sequence: TGTGCCAGCTCACCAGATAGGACAAGAACTGGAAACACCATATATTTT.

There are many counts of this clonotype. V usage is TRBV20-1 and J usage is TRBJ1-1; D is ambiguous. V lost 6 bases and J lost 1, with 12 bases in between. The CDR3 runs to 13 residues. CDR1 is DFQATT and CDR2 is SNEGSKA in the germline V gene (reference sequence). The CDR3 loop is CSATKSGNTEAFF. CDR3 bases: TGCAGTGCCACGAAGTCTGGGAACACTGAAGCTTTCTTT.

Notes on this clonotype: A read error may explain this, as a much larger clone is one base away. This chain uses TRBV7-8 with TRBJ2-7, with 9 bases identical to TRBD2. Unmatched junction bases numbered 12, after V lost 9 bases and J lost 3 bases. This CDR3 is 15 amino acids long. Germline CDR1 SGHVS, CDR2 FQNEAQ. The CDR3 sequence: CARKTRTSVNYEQYF. The CDR3 DNA reads TGTGCCAGAAAGACACGGACTAGCGTAAACTACGAGCAGTACTTC.

The genes are TRBV18 and TRBJ2-1; 8 bases match TRBD2. Trimming cost V 0 bases and J 7 bases; bases outside gene matches: 11. Germline-derived CDR1 and CDR2 are KGHSH and LQKENI. The CDR3 has 17 residues. The CDR3 protein is CASSPPLGSSGSNEQFF. CDR3 nucleotides: TGTGCCAGCTCACCACCGCTCGGATCTAGCGGGTCGAATGAGCAGTTCTTC.

This chain's CDR3 is CASSLRGAGEKLFF. The CDR3 DNA follows: TGTGCCAGCAGTTTAAGAGGGGCAGGCGAAAAACTGTTTTTT. This chain connects TRBV28 to TRBJ1-4; the D gene is possibly TRBD1 (5 bases). Germline CDR1 and CDR2: MDHEN and SYDVKM. This CDR3 comprises 14 residues. The ends were cut back, 2 bases at V and 8 bases at J, with 12 bases in the middle.

V usage is TRBV27 and J usage is TRBJ1-4, with TRBD1 as a possible D gene (6 bases). The CDR3 is made up of 14 amino acids. With 6 bases removed from V and 10 bases from J, the gap between germline ends came to 18 bases. From germline, CDR1 is MNHEY and CDR2 SMNVEV (reference sequence). The CDR3 region is CASSLQGVSGKLFF. The CDR3 DNA sequence: TGTGCCAGCAGCCTACAGGGAGTATCGGGAAAACTGTTTTTT.

This clonotype was seen many times. V is TRBV6-5 and J is TRBJ2-3; either TRBD1 or TRBD2 may fit D (5 bases each). Germline assignment: CDR1 MNHEY and CDR2 SVGAGI. Between the trimmed V and J ends, which lost 0 bases and 4 bases, there was a span of 23 bases. CDR3 length: 19 residues. Written as DNA, the CDR3 is TGTGCCAGCAGTTACTCGTTTAAAGTTAAGGGGAGTAGTGCAGATACGCAGTATTTT. It yields the protein CASSYSFKVKGSSADTQYF.

This clonotype has at least ten counts. CDR3 amino acids: CASSLGGLAGGWRHNEQFF. The CDR3 region has the DNA TGTGCCAGCAGCTTAGGTGGACTAGCGGGAGGTTGGAGGCACAATGAGCAGTTCTTC. The V call is TRBV11-1, the J call TRBJ2-1; 14 bases fit TRBD2. The junction had 10 bases not matched to a gene; V was cut back by 1 base and J by 5 bases. CDR1 and CDR2 (germline): SGHAT, FQDESV (reference sequence). The CDR3 spans 19 residues.

On this clonotype: One junction end does not reproduce the germline sequence, and a read error may be involved. The chain couples TRBV28 to TRBJ2-2; TRBD2 aligns across 10 bases. The CDR3 runs 16 residues. The V gene's germline CDR1 is MDHEN and CDR2 SYDVKM. CDR3 sequence: CASTERTSGNTGELLF. CDR3 nucleotides: TGTGCCAGCACCGAGAGGACTAGCGGTAACACCGGGGAGCTGCTTTTT.

The table lists this clonotype with many counts. The chain joins TRBV7-2 to TRBJ2-7; possibly TRBD2 for D (5 bases). Per germline, CDR1 SGHTA and CDR2 FQGNSA. This CDR3 has 13 amino acids. The V end lost 2 bases, the J end lost 3 bases, and 8 bases lay between the germline ends. CDR3 bases: TGTGCCAGCAGCTTACGGGAAGACTACGAGCAGTACTTC. This sequence encodes CASSLREDYEQYF.

This clonotype was recorded at least ten times. The chain has TRBV7-3 and TRBJ2-1; D unresolved. Trimming took 2 bases from V and 9 from J, leaving 11 bases between them. Germline-derived CDR1 and CDR2 are SGHTA and FQGTGA. This CDR3 region has 13 residues. Here the CDR3 reads CASSLETPGEQFF. The CDR3 coding sequence is TGTGCCAGCAGCTTAGAGACTCCAGGTGAGCAGTTCTTC.

The sample holds many counts of this clonotype. The chain is built from TRBV5-1 and TRBJ2-1; TRBD2 aligns across 8 bases. Trimming took 4 bases from V and 0 from J; bases not matched to a gene: 3. The CDR3 runs 15 residues. Per germline, CDR1 SGHRS and CDR2 YFSETQ. This CDR3 reads CASSGSGSSYNEQFF. The CDR3, as DNA: TGCGCCAGCAGCGGCAGCGGGAGCTCCTACAATGAGCAGTTCTTC.

This clonotype was seen repeatedly, ten times or more. The rearrangement links TRBV7-2 to TRBJ1-5; D ambiguous. The CDR3 contains 15 residues. The V end lost 1 base, the J end lost 7 bases, and 14 bases lay between the germline ends. Germline lookup yields CDR1 SGHTA and CDR2 FQGNSA. The CDR3 DNA reads TGTGCCAGCAGCTTAGAGTCGCAGGTACTACAGCCCCAGCATTTT. Translating it yields CASSLESQVLQPQHF.

The V and J genes are TRBV21-1 and TRBJ1-1. TRBV21-1 is flagged as a pseudogene. The CDR3 length is 17 residues. The CDR3 coding sequence is TGTGCCAGCAGCAAAAAGAAAAGTTGGGCTGCGGACACTGAAGCTTTCTTT. Its translation: CASSKKKSWAADTEAFF.

In this sample, this clonotype turned up many times. The chain combines TRBV29-1 with TRBJ2-3; 10 bases line up with TRBD2. V shed 7 bases, J shed 4 bases, and the junction held 11 bases outside the gene matches. This CDR3 region has 15 residues. The germline V gene encodes CDR1 SQVTM and CDR2 ANQGSEA. CDR3 loop: CSGRAGTSASDTQYF. CDR3 nucleotides: TGCAGCGGCCGAGCCGGGACTAGCGCCTCAGATACGCAGTATTTT.

The rearrangement uses TRBV6-2 or TRBV6-3 and TRBJ2-7, with D unresolved. V was shortened by 8 bases and J by 0 bases, with 14 bases between the two germline ends. Germline loops: CDR1 MNHEY, CDR2 SVGEGT. CDR3 length: 14 residues. DNA of the CDR3: TGTGCCAGCGGTGGCAGTGTTAACTCCTACGAGCAGTACTTC. Amino acid sequence: CASGGSVNSYEQYF.